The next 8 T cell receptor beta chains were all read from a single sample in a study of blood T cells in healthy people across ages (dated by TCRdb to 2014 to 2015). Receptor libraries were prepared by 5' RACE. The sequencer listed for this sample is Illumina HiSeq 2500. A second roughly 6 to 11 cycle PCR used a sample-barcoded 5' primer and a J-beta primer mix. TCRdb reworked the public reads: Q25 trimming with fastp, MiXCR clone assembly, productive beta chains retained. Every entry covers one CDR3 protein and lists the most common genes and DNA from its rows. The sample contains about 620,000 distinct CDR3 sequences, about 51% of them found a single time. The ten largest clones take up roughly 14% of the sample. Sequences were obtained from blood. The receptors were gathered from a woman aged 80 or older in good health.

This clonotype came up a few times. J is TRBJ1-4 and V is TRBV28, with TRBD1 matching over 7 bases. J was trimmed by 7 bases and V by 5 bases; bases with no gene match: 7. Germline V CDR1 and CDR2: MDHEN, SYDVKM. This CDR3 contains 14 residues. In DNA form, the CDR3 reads TGTGCCAGCAGTCAGGGGGGGCTCGGTGAAAAACTGTTTTTT. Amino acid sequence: CASSQGGLGEKLFF.

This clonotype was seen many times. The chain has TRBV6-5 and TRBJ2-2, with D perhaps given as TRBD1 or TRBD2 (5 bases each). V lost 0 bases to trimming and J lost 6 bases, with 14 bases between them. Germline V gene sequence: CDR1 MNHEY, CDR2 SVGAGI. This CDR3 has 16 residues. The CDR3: CASSYSPQGASGELFF. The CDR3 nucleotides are TGTGCCAGCAGTTACTCACCGCAGGGAGCGTCCGGGGAGCTGTTTTTT.

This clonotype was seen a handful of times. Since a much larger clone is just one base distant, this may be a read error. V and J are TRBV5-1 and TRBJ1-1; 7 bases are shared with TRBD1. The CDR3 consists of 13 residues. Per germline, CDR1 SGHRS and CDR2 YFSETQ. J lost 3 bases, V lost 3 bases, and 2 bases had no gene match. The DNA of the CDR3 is TGCGCCAGCAGCTCACAGGGGTACACTGAAGCTTTCTTT. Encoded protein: CASSSQGYTEAFF.

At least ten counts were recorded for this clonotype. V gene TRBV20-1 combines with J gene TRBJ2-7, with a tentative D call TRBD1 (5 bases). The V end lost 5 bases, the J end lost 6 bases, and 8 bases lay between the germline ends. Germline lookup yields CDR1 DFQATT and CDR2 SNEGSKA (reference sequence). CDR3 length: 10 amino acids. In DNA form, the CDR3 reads TGCAGTGCTGCTCAGGGCGAGCAGTACTTC. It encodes CSAAQGEQYF.

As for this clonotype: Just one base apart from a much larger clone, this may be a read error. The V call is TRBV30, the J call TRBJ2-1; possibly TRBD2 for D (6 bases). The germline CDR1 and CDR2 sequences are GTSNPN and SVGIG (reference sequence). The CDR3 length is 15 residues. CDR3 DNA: TGTGCCTGGAGGGTGGGCGGGACCGTTTACAATGAGCTGTTCTTC. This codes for CAWRVGGTVYNELFF.

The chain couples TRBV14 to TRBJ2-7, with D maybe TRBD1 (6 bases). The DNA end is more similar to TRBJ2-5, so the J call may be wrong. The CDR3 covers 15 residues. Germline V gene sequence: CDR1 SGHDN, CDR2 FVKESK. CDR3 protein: CASSPSTGGRETQYF. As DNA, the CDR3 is TGTGCCAGCAGCCCATCGACAGGAGGACGGGAGACCCAGTACTTC.

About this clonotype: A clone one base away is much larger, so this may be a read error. In nucleotides, the CDR3 is TGCTGCGTTGAGAAAGCGGGAGCCAGCATTCAGTACTTC. Translated, it gives CCVEKAGASIQYF. The V and J genes are TRBV29-1 and TRBJ2-7, with 8 bases that match TRBD2. The J call is in doubt because the DNA end fits TRBJ2-4 better. The CDR3 extends over 13 amino acids. Germline V lookup: CDR1 SQVTM, CDR2 ANQGSEA.

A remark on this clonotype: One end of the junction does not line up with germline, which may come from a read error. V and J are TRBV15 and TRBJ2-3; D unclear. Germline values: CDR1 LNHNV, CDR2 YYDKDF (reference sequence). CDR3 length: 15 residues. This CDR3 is CATSRERRLGDAQYF. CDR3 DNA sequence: TGTGCCACCAGCAGAGAAAGGAGACTCGGAGATGCGCAGTATTTT.